This TCR beta chain was identified in a study of blood T cell repertoires in COVID-19. Whole-study context: Samples representing acute and convalescent COVID-19 were sourced from the United States, Italy and Spain. Sources were T cells, B-cell-depleted T cells, or PBMCs; the material itself was cDNA or gDNA.

Original processing notes: Nucleated cell counts were estimated from reference gene primer amplification. Some clones are missing from TCRdb's copy, which holds only in-frame ones; the method was immunoSEQ multiplex PCR. The V and J calls and clone size come from that table; D and trimming were worked out from the DNA. The profile shows around 120,000 clones, 70% to 90% of them singletons. The trim removed 5 bases at V and 6 bases at J, leaving 19 bases unmatched. The CDR3 is made up of 18 amino acids. CDR1 is SGHNT, CDR2 YENEEA, per germline. Source material: peripheral blood. The chain uses TRBV11-3 and TRBJ2-1, with 7 bases aligning to TRBD2. This receptor was identified in a woman between 50 and 59 years old with active or convalescent COVID-19. In DNA form, the CDR3 reads TGTGCCAGCAGCCCGAGAGCGGGACTCCGAAGCCGGGTCAATGAGCAGTTCTTC. This gives the protein CASSPRAGLRSRVNEQFF. Full variable domain (remainder filled in from reference TRBV11-3 and TRBJ2-1): EAGVVQSPRYKIIEKKQPVAFWCNPISGHNTLYWYLQNLGQGPELLIRYENEEAVDDSQLPKDRFSAERLKGVDSTLKIQPAELGDSAVYLCASSPRAGLRSRVNEQFFGPGTRLTVL.